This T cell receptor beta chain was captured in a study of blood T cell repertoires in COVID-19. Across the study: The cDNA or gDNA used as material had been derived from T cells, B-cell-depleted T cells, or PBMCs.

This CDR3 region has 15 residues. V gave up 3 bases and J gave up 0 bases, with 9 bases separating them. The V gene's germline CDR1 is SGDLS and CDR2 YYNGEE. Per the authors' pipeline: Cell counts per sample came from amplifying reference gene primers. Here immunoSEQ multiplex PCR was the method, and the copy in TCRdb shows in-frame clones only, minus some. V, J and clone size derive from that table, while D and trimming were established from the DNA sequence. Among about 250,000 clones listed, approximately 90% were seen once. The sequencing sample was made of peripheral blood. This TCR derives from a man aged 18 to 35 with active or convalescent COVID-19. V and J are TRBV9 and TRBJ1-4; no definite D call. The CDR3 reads CASSEAGTTNEKLFF. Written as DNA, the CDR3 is TGTGCCAGCAGCGAGGCGGGCACAACTAATGAAAAACTGTTTTTT.